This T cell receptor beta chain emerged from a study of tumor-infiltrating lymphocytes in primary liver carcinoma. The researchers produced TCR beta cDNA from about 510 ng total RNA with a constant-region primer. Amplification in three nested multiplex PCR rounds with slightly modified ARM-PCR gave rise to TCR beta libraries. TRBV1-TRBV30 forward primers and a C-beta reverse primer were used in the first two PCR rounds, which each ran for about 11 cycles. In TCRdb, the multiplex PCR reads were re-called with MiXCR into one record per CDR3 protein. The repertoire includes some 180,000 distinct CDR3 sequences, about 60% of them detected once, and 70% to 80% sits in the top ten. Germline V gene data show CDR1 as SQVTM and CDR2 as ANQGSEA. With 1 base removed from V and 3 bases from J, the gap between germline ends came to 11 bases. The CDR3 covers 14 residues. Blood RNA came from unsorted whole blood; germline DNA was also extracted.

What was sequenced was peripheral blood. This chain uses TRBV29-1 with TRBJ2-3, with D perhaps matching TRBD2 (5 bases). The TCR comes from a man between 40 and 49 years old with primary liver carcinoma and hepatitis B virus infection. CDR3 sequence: CSVEGLLTTDTQYF. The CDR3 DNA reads TGCAGCGTTGAAGGACTACTAACAACAGATACGCAGTATTTT.